This T cell receptor beta chain was captured in a study of shared T cell receptors in the human thymus (dated by TCRdb to the early 2020s). About the study as a whole: The study investigated the way shared, self-reactive T-cell receptor alpha chains are produced in the human thymus.

The library was made by the immunoSEQ multiplex PCR assay. The immuneACCESS repertoire file appears here via TCRdb, limited to in-frame rearrangements. These files lack a portion of the clones; in checked studies, under half of the deficit traces to unresolved V genes, and the cause of the others is not known. This sample comprises hundreds of thousands of clones, around 78% of them detected only once. More than 0.01% of the sample lies in the top ten. As concerns this clone: Its antigen target is currently unknown. No quality values exist for individual bases; no much larger clone is one base distant.

As encoded in the germline V gene (reference sequence), CDR1 is WNHNN while CDR2 is SYGVQD. The CDR3 runs 17 amino acids, cysteine and phenylalanine included. Only the CDR3 DNA is retained, 51 bases long and in frame from the first base. V is clipped by 8 bases and J by 0 bases, and the sequence between their germline boundaries is 20 bases long. A further study also used this sample, focusing on human thymus T cells. The second study reports: The donors were immunologically healthy infants in Finland who had open corrective cardiac surgery for congenital heart defects. The thymus tissue came from surgical resects taken out during corrective cardiac surgery. Biased V and J gene segment usage appeared to be present in both thymic and peripheral blood repertoires. The related research reported highly overlapping thymic TCR repertoires among unrelated individuals. TCR alpha and beta repertoires from roughly 8 infant thymus samples and a few related peripheral blood samples were characterized in the study. Donor ages ranging from roughly 6 to 244 days were recorded, and a handful of male and a couple of female infants were included in the cohort. Thymocytes were mechanically released from the tissue and were stored as pellets of roughly 9.5-30 million cells at -70 degrees C. A QIAsymphony instrument was used to extract genomic DNA from frozen cell pellets. The immunoSEQ multiplex PCR assay was used to amplify the TCRB and TCRAD loci from a standardized quantity of quality-controlled genomic DNA. Amplicons spanned the V(D)J region at a length sufficient to cover the CDR3 and identify V and J genes. Amplicon sequencing was performed on an Illumina platform through the commercial immunoSEQ service. Primer bias and sequencing errors were corrected as previously described, and TCRAD and TCRB were defined on the basis of the IMGT database. Analysis of the repertoires was done with immunoSEQ Analyzer 3.0 and VDJTools and included basic statistics, V/J segment usage, diversity estimates, rarefaction and pairwise overlap. Diversity was estimated using the Chao1, ChaoE, Efron-Thisted, Shannon and inverse Simpson indices, and was also estimated on datasets down-sampled to the size of the smallest sample. Repertoire overlap used strict matching of CDR3 nucleotide sequence, V gene and J gene, with Jaccard-based multidimensional scaling clustering. Thymus samples yielded on average about 810,000 unique TCRB clonotypes, compared with 75,000 to 100,000 from blood samples.

The receptor chain draws on TRBV10-1 and TRBJ1-5; TRBD1 is perhaps the D gene, given 5 matching bases. This sequence originates from a boy younger than two with a congenital heart defect. Donor details come from another sample of the same person, matched by shared clones. The sequencing sample was made of thymocytes. Here the CDR3 is given as CASRTAGGTDSNQPQHF. The bases are TGCGCCAGCCGAACCGCGGGGGGGACTGATAGCAATCAGCCCCAGCATTTT.